This TCR beta chain was captured by sequencing in a study of vaccination and CD4 T cells after COVID-19. Study at large: Either the Pfizer-BioNTech BNT162b2 or Moderna mRNA-1273 vaccine was given as two doses. Overlapping spike peptides of SARS-CoV-2, HCoV-NL63, HCoV-OC43 and HCoV-229E stimulated the cells.

CDR1 and CDR2 (germline): ENHRY, SYGVKD. V was trimmed by 11 bases and J by 5 bases, leaving 17 bases between them. The CDR3 has 13 residues. Stated treatment: approximately nine-day PBMC culture with coronavirus spike peptide pools or control peptides (ViraFEST assay). The collection of CD4+ T cells from the unexposed donor took place before the COVID-19 pandemic (2011-2018). Worth noting for this clonotype: Its cognate antigen is unknown.

Sequencing of DNA taken from cultured CD4+ T cells relied on the Oncomine TCR Beta short-read assay. Genomic DNA was isolated from CD4+ T cells that had been cultured. MiXCR, run by TCRdb on the PCR reads, gives a single entry per CDR3 protein. Among around 11,000 distinct CDR3 sequences listed, almost 40% were seen once. Study conclusions and caveats: The great majority, 304 of 307 vaccine-specific clones, proved spike mono-reactive in convalescent patients.

Sample: CD4+ T cells from blood, cultured in vitro. The chain employs TRBV10-3 and TRBJ2-3, with D perhaps TRBD1 or TRBD2 (5 bases each). The TCR was taken from a human donor in good health. CDR3 residues: CAASRDHGDTQYF. In DNA form, the CDR3 reads TGTGCCGCCAGCCGGGACCATGGAGATACGCAGTATTTT.